This T cell receptor (beta chain) originates from a study of blood T cell repertoires in COVID-19. About the study: The samples span acute and convalescent COVID-19 from the United States, Italy and Spain.

In the original processing: Cell counts per sample came from amplifying reference gene primers. TCRdb's table, derived via immunoSEQ multiplex PCR, lists solely in-frame clones and lacks some. The D gene and trimming were derived from the DNA, and the V and J assignments and clone size from that table. The sample includes 170,000 or so clones, around 87% seen only once; the top ten take under 0.65%. Trimming removed 1 base from V and 10 bases from J, with 11 bases in between. The CDR3 extends over 13 amino acids. Germline V CDR1 and CDR2: SGHTA, FQGNSA. This chain links TRBV7-2 with TRBJ2-1, with TRBD1 as a possible D gene (6 bases). The receptor was isolated from a man in his sixties with COVID-19, enrolled during active disease. Sequencing was carried out using peripheral blood. CDR3 loop: CASSLGTAMEQFF. CDR3 bases: TGTGCCAGCAGCTTAGGGACAGCCATGGAGCAGTTCTTC.